Presented here are 4 T cell receptor beta chains from one specimen sequenced in a study of shared T cell receptors in the human thymus. Repertoires were generated with immunoSEQ multiplex PCR, while TCRdb's copy carries only in-frame clones and drops some. The sample records 500,000 to 850,000 clones, over 75% being singletons. The same data also went into a second study, on human thymus T cells.

Material for sequencing was thymocytes. All receptors come from a boy under two years old with a congenital heart defect.

The chain is built from TRBV13 and TRBJ2-7, with 8 nucleotides matching TRBD2. Germline V gene lookup returns CDR1 PRHDT and CDR2 FYEKMQ (reference sequence). The trim removed 2 bases at V and 2 bases at J, leaving 8 bases unmatched. This CDR3 comprises 16 residues. The CDR3 sequence: CASSLYLAGGTYEQYF. CDR3 nucleotide sequence: TGTGCCAGCAGCTTATATCTGGCGGGGGGTACCTACGAGCAGTACTTC.

This clone has only a few counts. The V call is TRBV7-8, the J call TRBJ2-7; TRBD2 aligns across 14 bases. The CDR3 consists of 17 residues. Germline loops: CDR1 SGHVS, CDR2 FQNEAQ. Germline trimming cut 0 bases from V and 2 bases from J; bases unmatched to any gene: 3. The CDR3 sequence: CASSLAGLAGGTYEQYF. The CDR3 DNA sequence: TGTGCCAGCAGCTTAGCTGGACTAGCGGGAGGAACCTACGAGCAGTACTTC.

The chain uses TRBV4-1 and TRBJ2-2; TRBD1 aligns across 8 bases. J gave up 3 bases and V 0 bases, and 6 bases lay outside the gene matches. CDR1 MGHRA and CDR2 YSYEKL come from the germline V gene. The CDR3 extends over 17 amino acids. CDR3 sequence reads: CASSQEGQGDDTGELFF. The CDR3 DNA reads TGCGCCAGCAGCCAAGAAGGACAGGGTGATGACACCGGGGAGCTGTTTTTT.

V and J are TRBV11-1 and TRBJ1-2; TRBD1 matches 8 bases. This CDR3 contains 15 residues. CDR1 and CDR2 (germline): SGHAT, FQDESV (reference sequence). V trimming: 5 bases; J trimming: 8 bases; junction bases outside the gene matches: 13. This CDR3 is CASSPGTGSAEGYTF. The CDR3, as DNA: TGTGCCAGCAGCCCGGGGACAGGCTCCGCCGAAGGCTACACCTTC.